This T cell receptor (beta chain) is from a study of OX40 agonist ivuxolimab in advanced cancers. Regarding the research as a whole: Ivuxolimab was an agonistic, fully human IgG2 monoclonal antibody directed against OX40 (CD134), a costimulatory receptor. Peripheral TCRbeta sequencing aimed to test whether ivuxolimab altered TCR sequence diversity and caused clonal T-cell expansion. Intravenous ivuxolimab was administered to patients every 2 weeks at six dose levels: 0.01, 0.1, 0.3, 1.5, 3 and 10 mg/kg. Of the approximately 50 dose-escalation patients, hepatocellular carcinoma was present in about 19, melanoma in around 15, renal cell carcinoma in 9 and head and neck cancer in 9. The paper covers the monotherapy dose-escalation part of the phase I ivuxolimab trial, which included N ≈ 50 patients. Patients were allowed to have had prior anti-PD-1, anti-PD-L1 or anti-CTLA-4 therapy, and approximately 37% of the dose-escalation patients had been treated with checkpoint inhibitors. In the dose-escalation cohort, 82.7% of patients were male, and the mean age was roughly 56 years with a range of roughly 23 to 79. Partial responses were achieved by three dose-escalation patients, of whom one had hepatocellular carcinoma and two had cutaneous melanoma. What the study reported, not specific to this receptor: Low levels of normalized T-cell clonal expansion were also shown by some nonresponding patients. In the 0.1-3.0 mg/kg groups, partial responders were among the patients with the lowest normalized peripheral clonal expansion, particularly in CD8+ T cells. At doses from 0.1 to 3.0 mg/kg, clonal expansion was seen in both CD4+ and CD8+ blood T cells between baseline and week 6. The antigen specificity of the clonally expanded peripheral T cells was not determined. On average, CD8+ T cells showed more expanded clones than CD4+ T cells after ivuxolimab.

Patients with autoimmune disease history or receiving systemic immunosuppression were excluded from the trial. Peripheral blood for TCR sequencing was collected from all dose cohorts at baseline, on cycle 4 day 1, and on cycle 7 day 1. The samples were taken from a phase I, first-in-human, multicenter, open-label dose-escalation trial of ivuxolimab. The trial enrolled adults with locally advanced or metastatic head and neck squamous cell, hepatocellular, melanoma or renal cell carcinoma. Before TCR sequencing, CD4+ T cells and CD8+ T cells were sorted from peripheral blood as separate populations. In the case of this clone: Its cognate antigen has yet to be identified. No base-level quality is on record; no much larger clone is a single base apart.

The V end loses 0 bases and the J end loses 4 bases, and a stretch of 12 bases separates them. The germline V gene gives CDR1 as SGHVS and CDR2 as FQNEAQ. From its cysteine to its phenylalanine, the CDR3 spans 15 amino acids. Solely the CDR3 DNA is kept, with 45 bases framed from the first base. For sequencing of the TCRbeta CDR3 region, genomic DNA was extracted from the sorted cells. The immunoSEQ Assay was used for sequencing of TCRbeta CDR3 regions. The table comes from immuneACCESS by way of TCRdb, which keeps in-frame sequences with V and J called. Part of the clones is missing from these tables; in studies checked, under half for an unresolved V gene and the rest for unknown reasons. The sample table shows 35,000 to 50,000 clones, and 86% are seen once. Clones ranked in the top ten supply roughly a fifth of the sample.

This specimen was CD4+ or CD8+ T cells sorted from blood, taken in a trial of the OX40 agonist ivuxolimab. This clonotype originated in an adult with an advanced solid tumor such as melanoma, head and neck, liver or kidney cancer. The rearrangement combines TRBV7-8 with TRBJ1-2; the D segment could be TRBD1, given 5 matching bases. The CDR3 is CASSLAATTGYGYTF. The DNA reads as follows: TGTGCCAGCAGCTTAGCCGCTACCACAGGCTATGGCTACACCTTC.